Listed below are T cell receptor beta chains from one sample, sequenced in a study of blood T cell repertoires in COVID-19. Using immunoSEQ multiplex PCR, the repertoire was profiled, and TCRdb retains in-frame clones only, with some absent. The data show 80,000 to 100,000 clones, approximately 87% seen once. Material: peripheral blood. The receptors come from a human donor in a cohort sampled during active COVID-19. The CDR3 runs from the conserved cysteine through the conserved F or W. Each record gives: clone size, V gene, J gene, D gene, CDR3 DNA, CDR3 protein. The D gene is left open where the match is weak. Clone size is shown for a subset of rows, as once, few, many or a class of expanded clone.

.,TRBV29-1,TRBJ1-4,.,TGCAGCGTTGAACAACAGGGTAGTGAAAAACTGTTTTTT,CSVEQQGSEKLFF
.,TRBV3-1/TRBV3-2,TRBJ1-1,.,TGTGCCAGCAGCCAAGAATCAGGGGTAGCTTTCTTT,CASSQESGVAFF
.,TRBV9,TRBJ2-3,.,TGTGCCAGCAGCGTGGGGGCTGTTAGCACAGATACGCAGTATTTT,CASSVGAVSTDTQYF
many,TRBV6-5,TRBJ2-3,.,TGTGCCAGCAGCGCCGGACAGACTAGCACAGATACGCAGTATTTT,CASSAGQTSTDTQYF
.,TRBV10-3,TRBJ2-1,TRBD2,TGTGCCATCAGTGAGTCCAATCTAGCGGGAGGTTTAAATGAGCAGTTCTTC,CAISESNLAGGLNEQFF
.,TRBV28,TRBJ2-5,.,TGTGCCAGCATATTGGGCGGGGCTCCAGAGACCCAGTACTTC,CASILGGAPETQYF
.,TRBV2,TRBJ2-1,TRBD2,TGTGCCAGCTTCTGGACTAGCGGGATCAATGAGCAGTTCTTC,CASFWTSGINEQFF
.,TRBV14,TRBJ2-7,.,TGTGCCAGCAGCCAAGATGAAGCCCTGCCCTACGAGCAGTACTTC,CASSQDEALPYEQYF
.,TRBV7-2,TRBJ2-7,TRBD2,TGTGCCAGCAGGGCCGGGACTAGCGGGAACGAGCAGTACTTC,CASRAGTSGNEQYF
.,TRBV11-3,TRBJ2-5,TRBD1,TGTGCCAGCAGCTTTGGACAGGGCATTGGAGAGACCCAGTACTTC,CASSFGQGIGETQYF
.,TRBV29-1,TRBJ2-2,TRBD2,TGCAGCGTTGAATCCCCTAGCGGGAGAGGGACCGGGGAGCTGTTTTTT,CSVESPSGRGTGELFF
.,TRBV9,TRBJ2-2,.,TGTGCCAGCAGCGTAGGGCTCAGAAACACCGGGGAGCTGTTTTTT,CASSVGLRNTGELFF
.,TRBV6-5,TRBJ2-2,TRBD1,TGTGCCAGCAGTTTGGGACAGGGAACGAACACCGGGGAGCTGTTTTTT,CASSLGQGTNTGELFF
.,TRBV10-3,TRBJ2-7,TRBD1,TGTGCCACTTACCGCGGACAGGGTGTTTTGTACGAGCAGTACTTC,CATYRGQGVLYEQYF
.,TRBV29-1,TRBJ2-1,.,TGCAGCGTTGTGCCAGGGGCCAATGAGCAGTTCTTC,CSVVPGANEQFF
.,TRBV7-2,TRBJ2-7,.,TGTGCCAGCAGCCCGGACCTAGCGCTCCCCTACGAGCAGTACTTC,CASSPDLALPYEQYF
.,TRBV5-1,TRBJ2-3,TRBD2,TGCGCCAGCAGCTTCACTAGCGTGACAGATACGCAGTATTTT,CASSFTSVTDTQYF
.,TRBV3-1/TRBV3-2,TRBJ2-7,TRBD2,TGTGCCAGCAGCATACTAGCGGGAGGATACGAGCAGTACTTC,CASSILAGGYEQYF
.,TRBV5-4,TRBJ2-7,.,TGTGCCAGCAGCATAACGTCAGGGGCCCCATTAGGAGGGCAGTACTTC,CASSITSGAPLGGQYF
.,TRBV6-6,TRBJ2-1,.,TGTGCCAGCAGTTACTCGTTTAGAAACTACAATGAGCAGTTCTTC,CASSYSFRNYNEQFF
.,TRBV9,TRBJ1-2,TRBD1,TGTGCCAGCAGCGCAAATACCGGGACAGAAAATGGCTACACCTTC,CASSANTGTENGYTF
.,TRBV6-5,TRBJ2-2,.,TGTGCCAGCAGTTACCCCGTAACCGGGGAGCTGTTTTTT,CASSYPVTGELFF
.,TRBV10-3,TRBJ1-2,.,TGTGCCATCAGTGAGAGGACTCCAATCAGGGGAGACTATGGCTACACCTTC,CAISERTPIRGDYGYTF
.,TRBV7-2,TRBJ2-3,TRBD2,TGTGCCAGCAGCTCCGGACTAGCGGGAGAGGCAGATACGCAGTATTTT,CASSSGLAGEADTQYF
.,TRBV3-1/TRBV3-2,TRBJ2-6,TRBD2,TGTGCCAGCAGCCAAGAGACGACTAGCGGGAGGGGTGGGGCCAACGTCCTGACTTTC,CASSQETTSGRGGANVLTF
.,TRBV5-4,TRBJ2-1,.,TGTGCCAGCAGCTTGGGGCAGGGAAACAATGAGCAGTTCTTC,CASSLGQGNNEQFF
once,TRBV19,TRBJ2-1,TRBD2,TGTGCCAGTAGCGCCGGGACTAGCGTCTACAATGAGCAGTTCTTC,CASSAGTSVYNEQFF
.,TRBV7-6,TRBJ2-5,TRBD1,TGTGCCAGCAGCTGGCGGTCTGCGGCCAGGGGGCAGGAGACCCAGTACTTC,CASSWRSAARGQETQYF
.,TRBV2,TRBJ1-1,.,TGTGCCAGCAGTGAAGCGGGCAGGAACGCTGAAGCTTTCTTT,CASSEAGRNAEAFF
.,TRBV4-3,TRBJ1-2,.,TGCGCCAGCAGCCAAGGCGGCAGAGGGAGGCTTGGGTATGGCTACACCTTC,CASSQGGRGRLGYGYTF
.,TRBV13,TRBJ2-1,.,TGTGCCAGCAGCTTAGAGGGGACAACCAATGAGCAGTTCTTC,CASSLEGTTNEQFF
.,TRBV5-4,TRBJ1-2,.,TGTGCCAGCAGCCTCCCAATAGTAGGGGCGGAAGGCTACACCTTC,CASSLPIVGAEGYTF
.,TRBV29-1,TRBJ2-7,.,TGCAGCGTCCTCCCGGACTCTCCCAACGAGCAGTACTTC,CSVLPDSPNEQYF
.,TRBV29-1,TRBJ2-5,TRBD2,TGCAGCGTTGAAGACGGGACTAGCCGGACAGGGACCCAGTACTTC,CSVEDGTSRTGTQYF
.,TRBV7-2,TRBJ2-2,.,TGTGCCAGCAGCCCCGGGTATGGAGGGCTGGTCACCGGGGAGCTGTTTTTT,CASSPGYGGLVTGELFF
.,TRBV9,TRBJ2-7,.,TGTGCCAGCAGCGTAGAAGGACATCGAACCTACGAGCAGTACTTC,CASSVEGHRTYEQYF
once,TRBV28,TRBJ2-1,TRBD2,TGTGCCAGCAGCCGACTAGCGGGAGGGGAATACAATGAGCAGTTCTTC,CASSRLAGGEYNEQFF
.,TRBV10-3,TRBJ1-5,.,TGTGCCATCAGTGAGTCCCGGGGTGAGCCCCAGCATTTT,CAISESRGEPQHF
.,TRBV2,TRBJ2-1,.,TGTGCCAGCAGTGTAGGGGGGAGGGCCGTCTATGAGCAGTTCTTC,CASSVGGRAVYEQFF
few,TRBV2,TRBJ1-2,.,TGTGCCAGCAGGACAGGAAACTATGGCTACACCTTC,CASRTGNYGYTF
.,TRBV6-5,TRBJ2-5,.,TGTGCCAGCAGCCCAACAGTAAAAACCCAGTACTTC,CASSPTVKTQYF
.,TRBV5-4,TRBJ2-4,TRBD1,TGTGCCAGCAGCTACCTCAAAGGGACAGGTGCCAAAAACATTCAGTACTTC,CASSYLKGTGAKNIQYF
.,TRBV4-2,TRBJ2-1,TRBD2,TGTGCCAGCAGCCAAGATAGGGTAGCGGGAGGTGTCGGAGTTTCTAATGAGCAGTTCTTC,CASSQDRVAGGVGVSNEQFF
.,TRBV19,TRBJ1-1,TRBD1,TGTGCCAGTAGCCCCACCGGGACAGATAGAAGAGCTTTCTTT,CASSPTGTDRRAFF
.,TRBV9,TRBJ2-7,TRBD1,TGTGCCAGCAGCACAGGGACAGGGGGCGAGCAGTACTTC,CASSTGTGGEQYF